This passage covers 24 T cell receptor beta chains from one sample sequenced in a study of cytomegalovirus exposure and HLA in healthy donors. PCR employed 60 Vbeta and 13 Jbeta primers. Sequenced by immunoSEQ multiplex PCR; TCRdb stores in-frame clones only, minus some. This sample has 95,000 to 150,000 clones; 77% occur once, and the top ten carry less than 4%. What was sequenced was PBMCs. The receptor source for this set is a human donor in good health.

The chain carries TRBV2 and TRBJ2-7; maybe TRBD2 (6 bases). Germline values: CDR1 SNHLY, CDR2 FYNNEI. The CDR3 runs to 14 residues. V was pared by 6 bases and J by 9 bases, with 21 bases between. CDR3 in amino acids: CASSPPAGITGQYF. In DNA form, the CDR3 reads TGTGCCAGCAGCCCCCCGGCGGGAATAACCGGGCAGTACTTC. Combining the CDR3 with reference TRBV2 and TRBJ2-7 gives the whole variable domain EPEVTQTPSHQVTQMGQEVILRCVPISNHLYFYWYRQILGQKVEFLVSFYNNEISEKSEIFDDQFSVERPDGSNFTLKIRSTKLEDSAMYFCASSPPAGITGQYFGPGTRLTVT.

The V call is TRBV7-8, the J call TRBJ2-7, with 10 bases aligning to TRBD1. Per the germline V gene, CDR1 is SGHVS and CDR2 is FQNEAQ. The CDR3 has 15 amino acids. V lost 4 bases and J lost 4; bases outside the gene matches: 7. The CDR3 sequence: CASSSPDRGTYEQYF. In DNA form, the CDR3 reads TGTGCCAGCAGCTCCCCGGACAGGGGGACGTACGAGCAGTACTTC.

The chain carries TRBV5-4 and TRBJ2-5, with TRBD2 identical over 16 bases. The J call is doubtful: the DNA matches TRBJ2-7 better. Germline V gene lookup returns CDR1 SGHNT and CDR2 YYREEE (reference sequence). CDR3 length: 16 residues. As DNA, the CDR3 is TGTGCCAGCAGCAGACCGGGACTAGCGGGAGGGCCCGAGCAGTACTTC. As protein: CASSRPGLAGGPEQYF.

The table lists this clone with a few counts. The V call is TRBV27, the J call TRBJ2-5, with TRBD1 matching over 8 bases. The trim removed 5 bases at V and 5 bases at J, leaving 7 bases unmatched. CDR3 length: 14 amino acids. The germline CDR1 and CDR2 sequences are MNHEY and SMNVEV (reference sequence). Written as DNA, the CDR3 is TGTGCCAGCAGTATCTCCAGGGGGCGGGAGACCCAGTACTTC. This encodes CASSISRGRETQYF.

The chain has TRBV7-9 and TRBJ1-2; no clear D. CDR3 size: 13 residues. Trimming left V 5 bases short and J 4 bases short, with 11 bases between. Germline values: CDR1 SEHNR, CDR2 FQNEAQ (reference sequence). In nucleotides, the CDR3 is TGTGCCAGCAGCCTAACAGCAGTCTATGGCTACACCTTC. Its protein product is CASSLTAVYGYTF. The entire variable domain, with the rest obtained from reference TRBV7-9 and TRBJ1-2, is as follows: DTGVSQNPRHKITKRGQNVTFRCDPISEHNRLYWYRQTLGQGPEFLTYFQNEAQLEKSRLLSDRFSAERPKGSFSTLEIQRTEQGDSAMYLCASSLTAVYGYTFGSGTRLTVV.

This chain joins TRBV9 and TRBJ2-1, with 11 bases matching TRBD1. With 3 bases clipped from V and 8 bases from J, the junction kept 4 bases outside the gene matches. Germline values: CDR1 SGDLS, CDR2 YYNGEE. CDR3 length: 14 residues. The CDR3 spells CASSGGTGGDEQFF. The CDR3 DNA reads as TGTGCCAGCAGCGGCGGGACAGGGGGGGATGAGCAGTTCTTC.

The gene calls are TRBV10-3 and TRBJ1-5; possible D gene TRBD1, 5 bases. The CDR3 is 15 residues long. V dropped 0 bases and J dropped 7 bases, with 13 bases sitting between them. CDR1 is ENHRY and CDR2 is SYGVKD in the germline V gene. This CDR3 reads CAISESGGAFQPQHF. The CDR3 coding sequence is TGTGCCATCAGTGAGTCGGGGGGAGCTTTCCAGCCCCAGCATTTT.

This rearrangement joins TRBV19 to TRBJ2-1; 10 bases fit TRBD1. Trimming cost V 10 bases and J 8 bases; bases outside gene matches: 17. The length of the CDR3 is 16 residues. CDR1 is LNHDA, CDR2 SQIVND, per germline (reference sequence). CDR3 nucleotides: TGTGCCACCTCTCTAGGACCGGGACAGGGGTTCCATGAGCAGTTCTTC. Amino acid sequence: CATSLGPGQGFHEQFF.

This clone was detected only a few times. The genes are TRBV30 and TRBJ2-3, with D possibly matching TRBD2 (5 bases). The V gene lost 2 bases and the J gene lost 0 bases, with 9 bases spanning the gap. The CDR3 sequence is 14 residues long. The V gene's germline CDR1 is GTSNPN and CDR2 SVGIG (reference sequence). The CDR3 DNA is TGTGCCTGGAGTCGAGGGTTTAGCACAGATACGCAGTATTTT. This sequence encodes CAWSRGFSTDTQYF.

This chain uses TRBV27 with TRBJ2-2; 9 bases agree with TRBD1. Unmatched junction bases numbered 10, after V lost 6 bases and J lost 2 bases. In germline, CDR1 is MNHEY, CDR2 SMNVEV (reference sequence). The CDR3 extends over 17 amino acids. CDR3 sequence: CASRNYGTGSNTGELFF. In DNA, the CDR3 is TGTGCCAGCAGAAACTATGGGACAGGGAGTAACACCGGGGAGCTGTTTTTT.

The genes are TRBV7-3 and TRBJ1-1; 8 positions agree with TRBD1. The V segment lost 5 bases and the J segment 1 base; nucleotides outside the gene matches: 3. This CDR3 is 14 amino acids long. Germline V CDR1 and CDR2: SGHTA, FQGTGA. CDR3: CASSLTGGNTEAFF. In nucleotides, the CDR3 is TGTGCCAGCAGCCTTACAGGGGGGAACACTGAAGCTTTCTTT.

The J gene is TRBJ2-7, the V gene TRBV14; 13 positions match TRBD2. V gave up 1 base and J gave up 2 bases; unmatched junction bases: 2. The CDR3 contains 16 residues. Germline assignment: CDR1 SGHDN and CDR2 FVKESK. CDR3 in amino acids: CASSQGTSGSPYEQYF. For the CDR3, the DNA is TGTGCCAGCAGCCAAGGGACTAGCGGGAGCCCCTACGAGCAGTACTTC.

The chain employs TRBV5-1 and TRBJ2-3; 9 positions agree with TRBD2. The CDR3 contains 17 residues. Germline CDR1 reads SGHRS; CDR2 reads YFSETQ. Trimming cost V 0 bases and J 7 bases; bases outside gene matches: 12. Here the CDR3 DNA reads TGCGCCAGCAGCTTGGCGCGGGAGGGCCTTAGGTCTAATACGCAGTATTTT. This gives the protein CASSLAREGLRSNTQYF. Variable domain in full (rest from reference TRBV5-1 and TRBJ2-3): KAGVTQTPRYLIKTRGQQVTLSCSPISGHRSVSWYQQTPGQGLQFLFEYFSETQRNKGNFPGRFSGRQFSNSRSEMNVSTLELGDSALYLCASSLAREGLRSNTQYFGPGTRLTVL.

The CDR3 spells CASSFSNYGYTF. The CDR3 DNA sequence: TGTGCCAGCAGCTTCTCCAACTATGGCTACACCTTC. The rearrangement joins TRBV5-8 to TRBJ1-2; D is uncertain. Trimming took off 2 bases at V and 2 bases at J, with 4 bases between the two ends. CDR1 is SGHTS and CDR2 is YDEGEE in the germline V gene. The CDR3 covers 12 residues. Full variable domain (remainder filled in from reference TRBV5-8 and TRBJ1-2): EAGVTQSPTHLIKTRGQQATLRCSPISGHTSVYWYQQALGLGLQFLLWYDEGEERNRGNFPPRFSGRQFPNYSSELNVNALELEDSALYLCASSFSNYGYTFGSGTRLTVV.

The chain combines TRBV11-1 with TRBJ2-5, with D maybe TRBD2 (6 bases). The CDR3 has 15 amino acids. CDR1 and CDR2 (germline): SGHAT, FQDESV (reference sequence). V shed 3 bases and J shed 5 bases, with 16 bases lying between them. CDR3 sequence (DNA): TGTGCCAGCAGCTTCGCGGGTGGGGCGGGGGAGACCCAGTACTTC. Translating gives CASSFAGGAGETQYF.

This clone has just a few counts. This same CDR3 is encoded by further DNA sequences in the sample. The gene calls are TRBV19 and TRBJ2-7; 10 nucleotides match TRBD1. The CDR3 length is 15 residues. J was trimmed by 2 bases and V by 3 bases; bases with no gene match: 4. The germline gives CDR1 LNHDA, CDR2 SQIVND (reference sequence). DNA of the CDR3: TGTGCCAGTAGTATTGTGGGACAGGGGCCCTACGAGCAGTACTTC. Protein product: CASSIVGQGPYEQYF.

This clone appeared a few times. This sequence joins TRBV5-1 and TRBJ2-7, with TRBD1 matching 10 bases. Germline-derived CDR1 and CDR2 are SGHRS and YFSETQ. CDR3 length: 15 residues. The V and J ends lost 3 bases and 5 bases, in that order; junction bases with no gene match: 8. The CDR3 coding sequence is TGCGCCAGCAGCTCCGGACAGGGGGGACGGGACGAGCAGTACTTC. Translating it yields CASSSGQGGRDEQYF.

The chain combines TRBV29-1 with TRBJ1-2, with TRBD1 identical over 10 bases. Germline CDR1 reads SQVTM; CDR2 reads ANQGSEA. The length of the CDR3 is 13 residues. V was pared by 5 bases and J by 4 bases, with 4 bases of the junction left unmatched. The CDR3 sequence is CSVLTGGGYGYTF. The CDR3 DNA sequence: TGCAGCGTTTTGACAGGGGGCGGCTATGGCTACACCTTC.

The chain's CDR3 is CASSPKSGITDTQYF. The CDR3 region has the DNA TGTGCCAGCAGCCCCAAGAGCGGGATCACAGATACGCAGTATTTT. This chain links TRBV7-9 with TRBJ2-3, with 7 nucleotides matching TRBD2. The CDR3 totals 15 residues. The trim removed 5 bases at V and 2 bases at J, leaving 7 bases unmatched. Per germline, CDR1 SEHNR and CDR2 FQNEAQ (reference sequence).

The chain joins TRBV4-2 to TRBJ2-7; TRBD1 matches at 7 bases. The germline CDR1 and CDR2 sequences are LGHNA and YNFKEQ. CDR3 length equals 16 residues. Germline trimming cut 0 bases from V and 0 bases from J; bases unmatched to any gene: 5. The DNA of the CDR3 is TGTGCCAGCAGCCAAGAGACAGGGTCGTCCTCCTACGAGCAGTACTTC. Its translation is CASSQETGSSSYEQYF.

This clone was observed a few times. The gene calls are TRBV5-6 and TRBJ2-2; maybe TRBD2 (6 bases). The V gene's germline CDR1 is SGHDT and CDR2 YYEEEE. The CDR3 is 17 amino acids. Trimming shortened V by 0 bases and J by 5 bases, and 17 bases separated the two germline ends. The CDR3 reads CASSLASSGDDTGELFF. The DNA for the CDR3 is TGTGCCAGCAGCTTGGCATCGTCGGGAGATGATACCGGGGAGCTGTTTTTT.

This chain connects TRBV11-1 to TRBJ2-1; 11 bases are shared with TRBD1. This CDR3 is 15 amino acids long. The ends lost 5 bases at V and 9 bases at J; junction bases unmatched: 9. Germline V gives CDR1 SGHAT, CDR2 FQDESV (reference sequence). The CDR3 protein is CASSLRDRGLFEQFF. The CDR3 DNA is TGTGCCAGCAGCCTCCGGGACAGGGGGTTATTTGAGCAGTTCTTC.

This chain links TRBV28 with TRBJ1-5; 7 bases map to TRBD1. The germline V gene has CDR1 MDHEN and CDR2 SYDVKM. The CDR3 has 15 residues. J gave up 1 base and V 3 bases, and 3 bases lay outside the gene matches. CDR3: CASSFRTGSNQPQHF. In DNA form, the CDR3 reads TGTGCCAGCAGTTTTAGGACAGGCAGCAATCAGCCCCAGCATTTT.

This clone occurred once. The chain carries TRBV27 and TRBJ1-6, with D unresolved. Trimming shortened V by 2 bases and J by 7 bases, and 6 bases separated the two germline ends. The germline gives CDR1 MNHEY, CDR2 SMNVEV (reference sequence). The CDR3 is 13 amino acids. The DNA for the CDR3 is TGTGCCAGCAGTTTAGGGAGGAATTCACCCCTCCACTTT. The encoded protein is CASSLGRNSPLHF.